The 20 T cell receptor beta chains in this list originate from one sample, sequenced in a study of T cell repertoires in cytomegalovirus infection. Via MiXCR, TCRdb re-called the reads, giving one row per CDR3 protein. The sample carries 650,000 to 900,000 distinct CDR3 sequences, about 27% recorded once. Their antigens remain unidentified. Material: cultured CD8+ T cells from PBMCs, obtained from culture after CMV antigen stimulation. These receptors were taken from a human donor in good health (CMV status not recorded). Some clones in this sample may be carry-over from other donors' samples.

This clonotype was observed a handful of times. The V and J genes are TRBV6-2 or TRBV6-3 and TRBJ2-3, with a weak D call TRBD2 (5 bases). The length of the CDR3 is 16 residues. Per germline, CDR1 MNHEY and CDR2 SVGEGT. V was cut by 1 base and J by 6 bases, with 17 bases left in between. CDR3 sequence reads: CASSYWAGRHIDTQYF. The CDR3 DNA reads as TGTGCCAGCAGTTACTGGGCGGGCCGGCACATCGATACGCAGTATTTT.

The chain uses TRBV6-1 and TRBJ1-2; no reliable D call. The CDR3 sequence is 11 residues long. CDR1 is MNHNS, CDR2 SASEGT, per germline. Trimming pared 2 bases from V and 4 bases from J, leaving 2 bases between. CDR3 DNA sequence: TGTGCCAGCAGTGAACTCTATGGCTACACCTTC. This codes for CASSELYGYTF.

This clonotype was counted at least ten times. The chain is built from TRBV7-8 and TRBJ1-6, with no clear D. This CDR3 region has 15 residues. Per germline, CDR1 SGHVS and CDR2 FQNEAQ. V was pared by 5 bases and J by 5 bases, with 13 bases between. As DNA, the CDR3 is TGTGCCAGCAGCCCCCAGCCAGGAGATAATTCACCCCTCCACTTT. Residues: CASSPQPGDNSPLHF. Drawing the rest from reference TRBV7-8 and TRBJ1-6, the complete variable domain is GAGVSQSPRYKVAKRGQDVALRCDPISGHVSLFWYQQALGQGPEFLTYFQNEAQLDKSGLPSDRFFAERPEGSVSTLKIQRTQQEDSAVYLCASSPQPGDNSPLHFGNGTRLTVT.

This clonotype was picked up a small number of times. The CDR3 here is CASSFGAKYNYGYTF. CDR3 nucleotide sequence: TGTGCCAGCAGTTTTGGGGCAAAATATAACTATGGCTACACCTTC. The chain links TRBV12-3 or TRBV12-4 to TRBJ1-2, with a possible D match to TRBD1 (5 bases). With 3 bases removed from V and 1 base from J, the gap between germline ends came to 12 bases. There are 15 residues in the CDR3.

V is TRBV6-2 or TRBV6-3 and J is TRBJ2-7; D assignment may be TRBD1 or TRBD2 (6 bases each). Germline lookup yields CDR1 MNHEY and CDR2 SVGEGT. The V end lost 4 bases, the J end lost 5 bases, and 15 bases lay between the germline ends. The CDR3 has 14 amino acids. This CDR3 reads CASSSELAGDEQYV. The CDR3 DNA reads TGTGCCAGCAGTTCCGAACTAGCAGGGGACGAGCAGTACGTC.

To note about this clonotype: This may be a read error, as it is one base from a much larger clone. V is TRBV4-1 and J is TRBJ1-5; the D is unclear. The CDR3 runs to 14 residues. The V gene's germline CDR1 is MGHRA and CDR2 YSYEKL. As DNA, the CDR3 is TGCGCCAGCAGCCAAGAACCTAGCAATCAGCCCCAGCGTTTT. This gives the protein CASSQEPSNQPQRF.

The V call is TRBV10-3, the J call TRBJ1-1; D remains ambiguous. This CDR3 contains 13 residues. Germline V gene sequence: CDR1 ENHRY, CDR2 SYGVKD. The V gene lost 6 bases and the J gene lost 1 base, with 9 bases spanning the gap. This CDR3 reads CAIREGGNTEAFF. In nucleotides, the CDR3 is TGTGCCATCAGAGAGGGTGGGAACACTGAAGCTTTCTTT.

V is TRBV4-1 and J is TRBJ2-2; D is unresolved. Between the trimmed V and J ends, which lost 4 bases and 1 base, there was a span of 16 bases. The CDR3 sequence is 17 residues long. CDR1 is MGHRA and CDR2 is YSYEKL in the germline V gene. CDR3 in DNA: TGCGCCAGCAGCCCGCCGGGCGCCCAGTGGAACACCGGGGAGCTGTTTTTT. Its protein product is CASSPPGAQWNTGELFF.

J is TRBJ2-2 and V is TRBV7-9; 12 nucleotides match TRBD2. The CDR3 is 15 residues long. The germline CDR1 and CDR2 sequences are SEHNR and FQNEAQ (reference sequence). V trimming: 4 bases; J trimming: 6 bases; junction bases outside the gene matches: 3. The CDR3 DNA reads TGTGCCAGCAGCTCTCTAGCGGGGGGGCCCGGGGAGCTGTTTTTT. Protein product: CASSSLAGGPGELFF.

The table lists this clonotype with a few counts. The chain couples TRBV7-6 to TRBJ2-2, with 8 bases matching TRBD1. The CDR3 length is 17 residues. In germline, CDR1 is SGHVS, CDR2 FNYEAQ. Unmatched junction bases numbered 12, after V lost 5 bases and J lost 4 bases. CDR3 amino acids: CASSRTVDRVATGELFF. CDR3 DNA: TGTGCCAGCAGCAGAACCGTGGACAGGGTCGCCACCGGGGAGCTGTTTTTT.

V and J are TRBV2 and TRBJ2-1; 14 bases line up with TRBD2. V shed 8 bases, J shed 7 bases, and the junction held 10 bases outside the gene matches. The CDR3 sequence is 16 residues long. Germline values: CDR1 SNHLY, CDR2 FYNNEI. DNA for the CDR3: TGTGCCAGCCCAGGGACTAGCGGGGGCCCTGGAAATGAGCAGTTCTTC. It translates to CASPGTSGGPGNEQFF.

This clonotype was seen a handful of times. This chain uses TRBV6-1 with TRBJ2-7; D may match TRBD1 or TRBD2 (5 bases each). Germline values: CDR1 MNHNS, CDR2 SASEGT. CDR3 length: 14 residues. V lost 4 bases to trimming and J lost 1 base, with 11 bases between them. The CDR3 reads CASSASGQSYEQYF. The CDR3 DNA sequence: TGTGCCAGCAGTGCCTCGGGGCAGTCCTACGAGCAGTACTTC.

The table lists this clonotype with a few counts. This chain connects TRBV27 to TRBJ2-5; no clear D. CDR3 size: 14 residues. Germline V CDR1 and CDR2: MNHEY, SMNVEV (reference sequence). Between the trimmed V and J ends, which lost 0 bases and 5 bases, there was a span of 10 bases. This chain's CDR3 is CASSLSSPPETQYF. Here the CDR3 DNA reads TGTGCCAGCAGTTTATCTTCCCCCCCGGAGACCCAGTACTTC.

This clonotype came up many times. This rearrangement joins TRBV7-9 to TRBJ1-2; 7 bases map to TRBD1. CDR3 size: 17 residues. Germline lookup yields CDR1 SEHNR and CDR2 FQNEAQ (reference sequence). J gave up 2 bases and V 1 base, and 10 bases lay outside the gene matches. This CDR3 is CASSLGYRTGANYGYTF. The CDR3 DNA is TGTGCCAGCAGCTTAGGATACAGAACAGGGGCCAACTATGGCTACACCTTC. Together with reference TRBV7-9 and TRBJ1-2, the CDR3 gives the full variable domain: DTGVSQNPRHKITKRGQNVTFRCDPISEHNRLYWYRQTLGQGPEFLTYFQNEAQLEKSRLLSDRFSAERPKGSFSTLEIQRTEQGDSAMYLCASSLGYRTGANYGYTFGSGTRLTVV.

The chain carries TRBV6-6 and TRBJ2-1; 10 positions match TRBD1. The trim removed 5 bases at V and 7 bases at J, leaving 5 bases unmatched. The germline gives CDR1 MNHNY, CDR2 SVGAGI (reference sequence). This CDR3 has 14 residues. The CDR3 region has the DNA TGTGCCAGCAGTCAGACAGGGGGCGCGAATGAGCAGTTCTTC. This encodes CASSQTGGANEQFF.

The chain has TRBV6-7 and TRBJ2-7; no clear D gene. TRBV6-7 is given ORF status, its function remaining uncertain. CDR3 length: 14 residues. Between the trimmed V and J ends, which lost 0 bases and 5 bases, there was a span of 11 bases. CDR3 loop: CASSYSALFDEQYV. In nucleotides, the CDR3 is TGTGCCAGCAGTTACTCGGCCCTATTCGACGAGCAGTACGTC.

The genes are TRBV28 and TRBJ2-1; D is unclear. The V and J ends lost 4 bases and 6 bases respectively, with 13 bases between them. Germline assignment: CDR1 MDHEN and CDR2 SYDVKM. The CDR3 is made up of 14 amino acids. The CDR3 spells CASSSTPPGNEQFF. CDR3 sequence (DNA): TGTGCCAGCAGTTCAACTCCCCCGGGCAATGAGCAGTTCTTC.

The V call is TRBV9, the J call TRBJ2-3; D gene unclear. Trimming shortened V by 0 bases and J by 4 bases, and 9 bases separated the two germline ends. The CDR3 runs 14 residues. In germline, CDR1 is SGDLS, CDR2 YYNGEE. The CDR3 nucleotides read TGTGCCAGCAGCGTAGAGCCAGCTCCAGATACGCAGTATTTT. Translated: CASSVEPAPDTQYF.

This clonotype has just a few counts. This chain joins TRBV7-2 and TRBJ1-4, with D possibly being TRBD1 (5 bases). V was clipped by 1 base and J by 7 bases, with 22 bases between them. Germline CDR1 reads SGHTA; CDR2 reads FQGNSA. The CDR3 runs to 18 residues. The CDR3 DNA reads as TGTGCCAGCAGCTTAGGGGGTAGGGTCCACGGCGGGGGTGAAAAACTGTTTTTT. This sequence encodes CASSLGGRVHGGGEKLFF.

This clonotype has a handful of counts. The genes are TRBV6-1 and TRBJ2-1, with D tentatively TRBD1 (5 bases). Trimming pared 2 bases from V and 2 bases from J, leaving 10 bases between. Looked up from germline, CDR1 is MNHNS and CDR2 is SASEGT. This CDR3 region has 15 residues. CDR3 region: CASSESTTAYNEQFF. The CDR3 region has the DNA TGTGCCAGCAGTGAATCAACGACAGCCTACAATGAGCAGTTCTTC.